Below are 28 T cell receptor beta chains sequenced from a single sample in a study of a mutant IDH1 vaccine in newly diagnosed glioma. Here immunoSEQ multiplex PCR was the method, and the copy in TCRdb shows in-frame clones only, minus some. The sample lists 25,000 to 30,000 clones; more than 70% were seen once. The sample's time point: week 5, during vaccination. Every single dose of the vaccine, 300 ug of mutant IDH1 20-mer peptide, came with topical imiquimod. These receptors' antigens are unknown. Source: PBMCs, taken from a glioma patient whose treatment included an IDH1 peptide vaccine. All receptors come from a man younger than 30 with glioma.

V gene TRBV25-1 combines with J gene TRBJ2-6; D is unclear. This CDR3 is 15 amino acids long. Per germline, CDR1 MGHDK and CDR2 SYGVNS. Trimming shortened V by 4 bases and J by 0 bases, and 7 bases separated the two germline ends. The CDR3 sequence is CASSAAGSGANVLTF. The CDR3 DNA reads as TGTGCCAGCAGTGCAGCAGGCTCTGGGGCCAACGTCCTGACTTTC.

This chain connects TRBV28 to TRBJ2-2, with 10 bases lining up with TRBD2. Looked up from germline, CDR1 is MDHEN and CDR2 is SYDVKM. The CDR3 is made up of 16 amino acids. The V gene end was trimmed by 5 bases and the J gene end by 1 base; junction bases not matched to a gene: 4. CDR3 loop: CASSASGSRNTGELFF. The CDR3 DNA follows: TGTGCCAGCAGTGCTAGCGGGAGTAGGAACACCGGGGAGCTGTTTTTT.

This chain connects TRBV30 to TRBJ1-6; D gene unclear. The CDR3 is 14 residues long. The germline gives CDR1 GTSNPN, CDR2 SVGIG (reference sequence). Trimming left V 0 bases short and J 10 bases short, with 13 bases between. The CDR3: CAWSVLQSGSPLHF. The CDR3 DNA follows: TGTGCCTGGAGTGTACTCCAGAGCGGGTCACCCCTCCACTTT.

The chain links TRBV30 to TRBJ1-4, with 7 bases matching TRBD1. Germline CDR1 GTSNPN, CDR2 SVGIG (reference sequence). Trimming at V came to 5 bases and at J to 0 bases, leaving 6 bases not matched to a gene. This CDR3 contains 15 residues. Here the CDR3 DNA reads TGTGCCTGGGCAGGGGGGGCCGCAACTAATGAAAAACTGTTTTTT. This translates into CAWAGGAATNEKLFF.

This chain connects TRBV7-2 to TRBJ1-5; no firm D call. From germline, CDR1 is SGHTA and CDR2 FQGNSA. The V gene lost 3 bases and the J gene lost 0 bases, with 9 bases spanning the gap. This CDR3 spans 15 amino acids. The CDR3: CASSLRGFSNQPQHF. DNA for the CDR3: TGTGCCAGCAGCTTGCGGGGTTTTAGCAATCAGCCCCAGCATTTT. The whole variable domain, filled in from reference TRBV7-2 and TRBJ1-5, reads GAGVSQSPSNKVTEKGKDVELRCDPISGHTALYWYRQSLGQGLEFLIYFQGNSAPDKSGLPSDRFSAERTGGSVSTLTIQRTQQEDSAVYLCASSLRGFSNQPQHFGDGTRLSIL.

The chain is built from TRBV4-1 and TRBJ1-1; weak D call: TRBD1 (6 bases). V lost 3 bases and J 7 bases, leaving 9 bases between the germline ends. This CDR3 is built from 12 residues. Germline V gives CDR1 MGHRA, CDR2 YSYEKL. This chain's CDR3 is CASSHGQSEAFF. The DNA for the CDR3 is TGCGCCAGCAGCCATGGACAGAGTGAAGCTTTCTTT.

The chain is built from TRBV2 and TRBJ2-5; 13 bases line up with TRBD2. Trimming at V came to 8 bases and at J to 3 bases, leaving 6 bases not matched to a gene. Per germline, CDR1 SNHLY and CDR2 FYNNEI. The CDR3 spans 15 residues. The CDR3 region has the DNA TGTGCCAGCGGACGACTAGCGGGAGGAGAAGAGACCCAGTACTTC. Protein: CASGRLAGGEETQYF.

The rearrangement joins TRBV30 to TRBJ2-1; 12 bases fit TRBD2. The CDR3 is 15 amino acids. The germline V gene encodes CDR1 GTSNPN and CDR2 SVGIG (reference sequence). Losses at the gene ends were 2 bases for V and 7 bases for J; bases not matched to a gene: 6. CDR3 residues: CAWSTGLAGSNEQFF. Here the CDR3 DNA reads TGTGCCTGGAGTACCGGACTAGCGGGGTCAAATGAGCAGTTCTTC.

The CDR3 sequence: CAWSVRGGNIQYF. CDR3 coding DNA: TGTGCCTGGAGTGTACGCGGGGGGAACATTCAGTACTTC. The rearrangement joins TRBV30 to TRBJ2-4; 8 bases are shared with TRBD2. This CDR3 has 13 amino acids. V gave up 0 bases and J gave up 7 bases; unmatched junction bases: 2. The germline gives CDR1 GTSNPN, CDR2 SVGIG (reference sequence).

J is TRBJ2-7 and V is TRBV30, with D maybe TRBD1 (6 bases). There are 12 residues in the CDR3. Germline V gene data show CDR1 as GTSNPN and CDR2 as SVGIG (reference sequence). Trimming cost V 2 bases and J 3 bases, with 8 bases left between them. CDR3 nucleotide sequence: TGTGCCTGGAGTCCCAGGGGCTACGAGCAGTACTTC. Its translation: CAWSPRGYEQYF.

The rearrangement links TRBV6-1 to TRBJ1-3; D might be TRBD1 (5 bases). Trimming removed 2 bases at V and 0 bases at J, with 8 bases between. The length of the CDR3 is 15 residues. The germline V gene has CDR1 MNHNS and CDR2 SASEGT. The CDR3 DNA sequence: TGTGCCAGCAGTGAAACAGGAGGCTCTGGAAACACCATATATTTT. It is translated as CASSETGGSGNTIYF.

The chain has TRBV5-1 and TRBJ1-2; 9 bases match TRBD1. Looked up from germline, CDR1 is SGHRS and CDR2 is YFSETQ. The CDR3 contains 12 residues. Germline trimming cut 3 bases from V and 8 bases from J; bases unmatched to any gene: 2. The CDR3 sequence: CASSWTGEGYTF. Here the CDR3 DNA reads TGCGCCAGCAGCTGGACAGGGGAAGGCTACACCTTC.

About this clone itself: One end of the junction varies from germline; a read error may be responsible. V is TRBV2 and J is TRBJ1-6; no clear D. Germline V gives CDR1 SNHLY, CDR2 FYNNEI. The CDR3 is made up of 11 amino acids. This CDR3 reads CASSGNSPFHF. The CDR3 nucleotides are TGTGCCAGCAGCGGAAATTCACCCTTCCACTTT.

J is TRBJ1-4 and V is TRBV28, with D possibly TRBD1 on 6 matching bases. Deletions cut 4 bases from V and 4 bases from J, with 19 bases between. This CDR3 is 17 amino acids long. Germline V gene data show CDR1 as MDHEN and CDR2 as SYDVKM. In nucleotides, the CDR3 is TGTGCCAGCAGTTCCCCCCAGGGGAATTGGCATAATGAAAAACTGTTTTTT. This translates into CASSSPQGNWHNEKLFF.

This chain joins TRBV7-8 and TRBJ2-7; no firm D call. CDR3 length: 14 residues. Per germline, CDR1 SGHVS and CDR2 FQNEAQ. V was trimmed by 1 base and J by 7 bases, leaving 14 bases between them. The CDR3 nucleotides are TGTGCCAGCAGCTTAGACACGCCAACGGAGGAGCAGTACTTC. Protein sequence: CASSLDTPTEEQYF.

This rearrangement joins TRBV6-6 to TRBJ2-1, with a tentative D call TRBD2 (6 bases). This CDR3 has 14 residues. Germline V gene data show CDR1 as MNHNY and CDR2 as SVGAGI (reference sequence). Trimming shortened V by 7 bases and J by 7 bases, and 17 bases separated the two germline ends. CDR3 sequence reads: CASTTGRDRNEQFF. Here the CDR3 DNA reads TGTGCCAGCACCACGGGGCGGGATAGAAATGAGCAGTTCTTC.

The chain employs TRBV19 and TRBJ2-7, with D hard to call. Looked up from germline, CDR1 is LNHDA and CDR2 is SQIVND (reference sequence). Trimming cost V 10 bases and J 0 bases, with 10 bases left between them. The CDR3 totals 12 residues. The CDR3 coding sequence is TGTGCCACCGTGGGAAGCTCCTACGAGCAGTACTTC. The encoded protein is CATVGSSYEQYF.

The V call is TRBV2, the J call TRBJ1-1, with D possibly matching TRBD1 (5 bases). V was clipped by 7 bases and J by 0 bases, with 9 bases between them. The CDR3 loop spans 13 amino acids. Germline CDR1 SNHLY, CDR2 FYNNEI. This chain's CDR3 is CASKGHLNTEAFF. CDR3 nucleotide sequence: TGTGCCAGCAAAGGACACTTGAACACTGAAGCTTTCTTT.

This rearrangement joins TRBV7-9 to TRBJ2-1, with 11 bases that match TRBD2. CDR1 and CDR2 (germline): SEHNR, FQNEAQ (reference sequence). CDR3 size: 16 residues. J lost 5 bases, V lost 2 bases, and 5 bases had no gene match. As DNA, the CDR3 is TGTGCCAGCAGCTTAATACTAGCGGGAGCGAACAATGAGCAGTTCTTC. Translating it yields CASSLILAGANNEQFF.

This rearrangement joins TRBV7-9 to TRBJ2-7; 14 nucleotides align to TRBD2. The CDR3 totals 16 residues. The V gene's germline CDR1 is SEHNR and CDR2 FQNEAQ (reference sequence). With 3 bases clipped from V and 4 bases from J, the junction kept 5 bases outside the gene matches. The CDR3 sequence is CASSLGGTSGSYEQYF. The CDR3 DNA follows: TGTGCCAGCAGCTTGGGGGGGACTAGCGGGAGTTACGAGCAGTACTTC. The whole variable domain, remainder taken from reference TRBV7-9 and TRBJ2-7, is DTGVSQNPRHKITKRGQNVTFRCDPISEHNRLYWYRQTLGQGPEFLTYFQNEAQLEKSRLLSDRFSAERPKGSFSTLEIQRTEQGDSAMYLCASSLGGTSGSYEQYFGPGTRLTVT.

On this clone itself: The conserved final phenylalanine or tryptophan is absent from the CDR3, which likely points to a read error. The limits of the CDR3 on the DNA are not certain, so only TCRdb's listed CDR3 is given. The chain carries TRBV10-1 and TRBJ1-2. The CDR3 length equals 8 residues, ends included. Germline CDR1 WNHNN, CDR2 SYGVQD (reference sequence). CDR3 amino acids: CASSEREV.

The rearrangement joins TRBV10-1 to TRBJ2-2; no definite D call. The germline V and J ends were trimmed by 0 bases and 0 bases, with 5 bases remaining between them. The CDR3 covers 15 residues. In germline, CDR1 is WNHNN, CDR2 SYGVQD (reference sequence). The chain's CDR3 is CASSESVTNTGELFF. CDR3 nucleotide sequence: TGCGCCAGCAGTGAGTCCGTGACGAACACCGGGGAGCTGTTTTTT.

The chain has TRBV7-8 and TRBJ2-7, with a tentative D call TRBD2 (6 bases). The V end lost 5 bases, the J end lost 2 bases, and 16 bases lay between the germline ends. Per the germline V gene, CDR1 is SGHVS and CDR2 is FQNEAQ. The CDR3 length is 15 residues. The CDR3 spells CASSPGGLQAYEQYF. The CDR3 DNA sequence: TGTGCCAGCAGCCCCGGGGGACTGCAAGCCTACGAGCAGTACTTC.

This sequence joins TRBV30 and TRBJ1-1; 9 nucleotides align to TRBD1. The CDR3 has 14 amino acids. Losses at the gene ends were 3 bases for V and 5 bases for J; bases not matched to a gene: 7. Germline CDR1 reads GTSNPN; CDR2 reads SVGIG (reference sequence). The CDR3: CAWSWTGEGTEAFF. The CDR3 nucleotides are TGTGCCTGGAGCTGGACAGGGGAGGGGACTGAAGCTTTCTTT.

V and J are TRBV6-1 and TRBJ1-6, with D unclear. This CDR3 region has 15 residues. Germline lookup yields CDR1 MNHNS and CDR2 SASEGT. Trimming took off 3 bases at V and 5 bases at J, with 11 bases between the two ends. Written as DNA, the CDR3 is TGTGCCAGCAGTGAGGGAGCCGGGGATAATTCACCCCTCCACTTT. This translates into CASSEGAGDNSPLHF.

The V call is TRBV27, the J call TRBJ2-2; weak D call: TRBD1 (6 bases). This CDR3 has 16 amino acids. The germline V gene encodes CDR1 MNHEY and CDR2 SMNVEV (reference sequence). V was cut by 3 bases and J by 5 bases, with 16 bases left in between. The CDR3 sequence: CASSLSVQGVTGELFF. The DNA of the CDR3 is TGTGCCAGCAGTTTGTCTGTACAGGGTGTGACCGGGGAGCTGTTTTTT.

The CDR3 coding sequence is TGCGCCAGCAGCTTGGGAGGACAGGGGAGCACCGGGGAGCTGTTTTTT. It encodes CASSLGGQGSTGELFF. This chain connects TRBV5-1 to TRBJ2-2; TRBD1 aligns across 9 bases. J was trimmed by 4 bases and V by 0 bases; bases with no gene match: 4. The CDR3 consists of 16 residues. CDR1 is SGHRS and CDR2 is YFSETQ in the germline V gene.

The chain has TRBV30 and TRBJ1-2; 8 bases fit TRBD1. The CDR3 is 15 amino acids. V lost 2 bases to trimming and J lost 2 bases; unmatched junction nucleotides: 7. Germline V CDR1 and CDR2: GTSNPN, SVGIG (reference sequence). The CDR3 DNA follows: TGTGCCTGGAGTCATCCCAGGGGGCGCAACTATGGCTACACCTTC. Its protein product is CAWSHPRGRNYGYTF.